This TCR beta chain was sequenced for a study of graft-versus-host responses after intestinal transplantation. General study findings and limits: Across patients carrying graft-donor T cell macrochimerism, allografts held high graft-versus-host to host-versus-graft clonal ratios.

Profiled with immunoSEQ multiplex PCR; TCRdb holds only in-frame clones, not every one. Of over 120,000 clones listed, roughly 91% are singletons. Germline V CDR1 and CDR2: DFQATT, SNEGSKA (reference sequence). There are 11 residues in the CDR3. V lost 3 bases, J lost 6 bases, and 6 bases lay in between. Only one count was recorded for this clone. Antigen: not known. The J gene is TRBJ2-1, the V gene TRBV20-1; D gene ambiguous. This clonotype originated in a human donor who received an intestinal transplant. This material consisted of unstimulated CD4+ T cells sorted from spleen or lymph node cells, taken before intestinal transplant. The CDR3 here is CSASPSNEQFF. CDR3 bases: TGCAGTGCTAGTCCTAGCAATGAGCAGTTCTTC.